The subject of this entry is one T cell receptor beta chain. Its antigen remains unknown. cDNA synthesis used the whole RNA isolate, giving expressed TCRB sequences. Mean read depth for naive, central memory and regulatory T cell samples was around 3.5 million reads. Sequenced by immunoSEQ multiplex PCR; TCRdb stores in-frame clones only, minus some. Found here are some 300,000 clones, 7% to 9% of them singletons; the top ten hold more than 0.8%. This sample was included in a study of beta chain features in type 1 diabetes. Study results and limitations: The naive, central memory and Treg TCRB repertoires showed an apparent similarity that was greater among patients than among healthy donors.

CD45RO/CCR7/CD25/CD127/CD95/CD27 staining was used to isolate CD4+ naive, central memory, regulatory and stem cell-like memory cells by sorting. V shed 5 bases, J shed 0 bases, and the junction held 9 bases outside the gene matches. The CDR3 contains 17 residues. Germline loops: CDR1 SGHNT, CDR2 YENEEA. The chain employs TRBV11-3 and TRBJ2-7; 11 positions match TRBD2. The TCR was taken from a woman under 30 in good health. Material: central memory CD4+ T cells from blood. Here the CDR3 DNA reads TGTGCCAGCAGCGTGGGGACTAGCGGTGATAGCTCCTACGAGCAGTACTTC. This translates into CASSVGTSGDSSYEQYF. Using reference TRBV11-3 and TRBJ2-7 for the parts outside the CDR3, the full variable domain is EAGVVQSPRYKIIEKKQPVAFWCNPISGHNTLYWYLQNLGQGPELLIRYENEEAVDDSQLPKDRFSAERLKGVDSTLKIQPAELGDSAVYLCASSVGTSGDSSYEQYFGPGTRLTVT.